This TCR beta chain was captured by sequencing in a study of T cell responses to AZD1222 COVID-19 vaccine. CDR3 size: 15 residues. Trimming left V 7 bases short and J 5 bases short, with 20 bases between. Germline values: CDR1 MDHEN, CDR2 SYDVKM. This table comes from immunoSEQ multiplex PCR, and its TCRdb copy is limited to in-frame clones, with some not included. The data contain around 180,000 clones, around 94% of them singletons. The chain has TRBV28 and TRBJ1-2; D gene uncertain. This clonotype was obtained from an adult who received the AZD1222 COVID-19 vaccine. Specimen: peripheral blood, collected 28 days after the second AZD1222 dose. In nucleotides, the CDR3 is TGTGCCAGCAAACCCCATGGGGTCCAACCATATGGCTACACCTTC. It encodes CASKPHGVQPYGYTF.